These 26 T cell receptor beta chains originate from one sample sequenced in a study of a mutant IDH1 vaccine in newly diagnosed glioma. Sequencing was performed with immunoSEQ multiplex PCR; in TCRdb, only in-frame clones are kept and a portion is missing. Of 32,000 or so clones in the sample, approximately 83% were seen once. Time point meaning: week 5, during vaccination. In the vaccine, a single dose held 300 ug of the mutant IDH1 20-mer peptide, along with topical imiquimod. These receptors are not linked to any known antigen. The specimen comprised PBMCs, sampled from a glioma patient whose treatment included an IDH1 peptide vaccine. The receptors shown here come from a man younger than 40 with glioma.

In its sample, this clone was seen a few times. The CDR3 here is CASGRSNEQFF. The CDR3 bases are TGTGCCAGCGGGAGAAGTAATGAGCAGTTCTTC. The V and J genes are TRBV6-6 and TRBJ2-1; D might be TRBD2 (5 bases). The V and J ends lost 8 bases and 7 bases respectively, with 9 bases between them. The CDR3 totals 11 residues. Germline V gives CDR1 MNHNY, CDR2 SVGAGI (reference sequence).

The chain uses TRBV7-2 and TRBJ1-1; TRBD1 aligns across 7 bases. J lost 7 bases, V lost 2 bases, and 4 bases had no gene match. The CDR3 totals 13 residues. Germline assignment: CDR1 SGHTA and CDR2 FQGNSA. Here the CDR3 reads CASSLKTGIEAFF. CDR3 bases: TGTGCCAGCAGCTTAAAGACAGGGATTGAAGCTTTCTTT.

This clone was seen a handful of times. The chain links TRBV5-4 to TRBJ2-3; D may be TRBD2 (6 bases). Trimming took off 0 bases at V and 4 bases at J, with 15 bases between the two ends. This CDR3 spans 16 amino acids. The germline V gene has CDR1 SGHNT and CDR2 YYREEE (reference sequence). CDR3 sequence reads: CASSLGYSRGSDTQYF. CDR3 coding DNA: TGTGCCAGCAGCTTGGGGTACTCCCGGGGGTCAGATACGCAGTATTTT.

The V call is TRBV2, the J call TRBJ1-1; D possibly corresponds to TRBD1 (5 bases). The V and J ends lost 4 bases and 2 bases respectively, with 8 bases between them. The germline V gene has CDR1 SNHLY and CDR2 FYNNEI. This CDR3 contains 13 residues. The chain's CDR3 is CASSVGANTEAFF. In DNA form, the CDR3 reads TGTGCCAGCAGTGTTGGGGCCAACACTGAAGCTTTCTTT.

A few counts support this clone. This chain connects TRBV5-4 to TRBJ1-1, with D unclear. Germline CDR1 is SGHNT and CDR2 is YYREEE (reference sequence). This CDR3 is 16 amino acids long. Trimming took 4 bases from V and 4 from J, leaving 20 bases between them. The CDR3 DNA reads as TGTGCCAGCAGCCCCCCCCAACTGGGCGGTTTCACTGAAGCTTTCTTT. As protein: CASSPPQLGGFTEAFF.

The chain uses TRBV6-5 and TRBJ2-3; 9 bases are a match to TRBD2. V gave up 7 bases and J gave up 1 base; unmatched junction bases: 6. The CDR3 contains 15 residues. Germline V gives CDR1 MNHEY, CDR2 SVGAGI. The CDR3 coding sequence is TGTGCCAGCAACCCTAGCGGGGTGGGCACAGATACGCAGTATTTT. Its protein product is CASNPSGVGTDTQYF.

The chain combines TRBV5-8 with TRBJ1-5; D remains unclear. CDR1 is SGHTS and CDR2 is YDEGEE in the germline V gene. The V gene lost 0 bases and the J gene lost 3 bases, with 16 bases spanning the gap. CDR3 length: 17 residues. CDR3 amino acids: CASSLGVPVIANQPQHF. CDR3 coding DNA: TGTGCCAGCAGCTTGGGGGTTCCGGTTATCGCCAATCAGCCCCAGCATTTT. The complete variable domain, with remaining parts taken from reference TRBV5-8 and TRBJ1-5, reads EAGVTQSPTHLIKTRGQQATLRCSPISGHTSVYWYQQALGLGLQFLLWYDEGEERNRGNFPPRFSGRQFPNYSSELNVNALELEDSALYLCASSLGVPVIANQPQHFGDGTRLSIL.

This chain connects TRBV19 to TRBJ2-5; TRBD2 aligns across 7 bases. The CDR3 consists of 14 residues. CDR1 and CDR2 from the germline V gene are LNHDA and SQIVND (reference sequence). J lost 0 bases, V lost 5 bases, and 3 bases had no gene match. In DNA, the CDR3 is TGTGCCAGTAGTTTACTAGCGAACCAAGAGACCCAGTACTTC. Translated, it gives CASSLLANQETQYF.

In this sample, this clone turned up once. The chain couples TRBV27 to TRBJ2-7; tentative D call: TRBD2 (6 bases). The CDR3 length is 16 residues. V lost 1 base and J 3 bases, leaving 16 bases between the germline ends. CDR1 is MNHEY and CDR2 is SMNVEV in the germline V gene (reference sequence). CDR3 sequence: CASSLYLRGSDYEQYF. The CDR3 coding sequence is TGTGCCAGCAGTTTATACCTTCGGGGGTCGGACTACGAGCAGTACTTC.

This clone rates as medium-sized. This chain links TRBV30 with TRBJ1-2; a possible D gene is TRBD1 (5 bases). This CDR3 comprises 15 residues. The V end was cut by 2 bases, the J end by 4 bases, with 17 bases between. CDR1 is GTSNPN and CDR2 is SVGIG in the germline V gene (reference sequence). The CDR3 sequence: CAWSIGQGGGYGYTF. DNA of the CDR3: TGTGCCTGGAGTATTGGGCAGGGCGGCGGCTATGGCTACACCTTC.

A few counts support this clone. This chain connects TRBV6-6 to TRBJ1-5; possibly TRBD1 for D (5 bases). Deletions cut 5 bases from V and 5 bases from J, with 19 bases between. Germline assignment: CDR1 MNHNY and CDR2 SVGAGI (reference sequence). The CDR3 has 16 residues. DNA for the CDR3: TGTGCCAGCAGTCCCCCTTTATCGGGGACGGATCAGCCCCAGCATTTT. Its translation: CASSPPLSGTDQPQHF.

The chain joins TRBV30 to TRBJ2-7; D uncertain. This CDR3 spans 10 amino acids. Trimming stripped 4 bases from V and 9 bases from J, with 10 bases between. The germline gives CDR1 GTSNPN, CDR2 SVGIG (reference sequence). DNA for the CDR3: TGTGCCTGGACCCGGCACGGGCAGTACTTC. It codes for CAWTRHGQYF.

V is TRBV4-1 and J is TRBJ2-2; maybe TRBD2 (6 bases). The CDR3 loop spans 15 amino acids. Germline-derived CDR1 and CDR2 are MGHRA and YSYEKL. Trimming cost V 7 bases and J 1 base, with 13 bases left between them. The chain's CDR3 is CASTRSGLNTGELFF. The CDR3 nucleotides read TGCGCCAGCACCAGGAGCGGGTTGAACACCGGGGAGCTGTTTTTT.

This clone was observed a few times. The gene calls are TRBV7-2 and TRBJ2-7; 7 bases are a match to TRBD1. The ends lost 5 bases at V and 2 bases at J; junction bases unmatched: 6. The germline CDR1 and CDR2 sequences are SGHTA and FQGNSA. There are 14 residues in the CDR3. CDR3 region: CASSLRQGAYEQYF. Here the CDR3 DNA reads TGTGCCAGCAGCCTACGACAGGGCGCCTACGAGCAGTACTTC. The full variable domain, in which reference TRBV7-2 and TRBJ2-7 provide the parts outside the CDR3, is GAGVSQSPSNKVTEKGKDVELRCDPISGHTALYWYRQSLGQGLEFLIYFQGNSAPDKSGLPSDRFSAERTGGSVSTLTIQRTQQEDSAVYLCASSLRQGAYEQYFGPGTRLTVT.

V usage is TRBV28 and J usage is TRBJ1-1; no clear D. V was trimmed by 2 bases and J by 11 bases, leaving 9 bases between them. In germline, CDR1 is MDHEN, CDR2 SYDVKM. CDR3 length: 11 amino acids. The CDR3 reads CASSLGPGAFF. In nucleotides, the CDR3 is TGTGCCAGCAGTTTAGGGCCCGGGGCTTTCTTT. The whole variable domain, remainder taken from reference TRBV28 and TRBJ1-1, is DVKVTQSSRYLVKRTGEKVFLECVQDMDHENMFWYRQDPGLGLRLIYFSYDVKMKEKGDIPEGYSVSREKKERFSLILESASTNQTSMYLCASSLGPGAFFGQGTRLTVV.

The rearrangement uses TRBV4-1 and TRBJ1-5, with 8 bases aligning to TRBD1. Per the germline V gene, CDR1 is MGHRA and CDR2 is YSYEKL. Trimming took 1 base from V and 8 from J; bases not matched to a gene: 4. The CDR3 sequence is 14 residues long. DNA for the CDR3: TGCGCCAGCAGCCAAGGACAGGGGAGGGAGCCCCAGCATTTT. Translation gives CASSQGQGREPQHF.

The V and J genes are TRBV6-5 and TRBJ1-1; D gene ambiguous. V lost 0 bases to trimming and J lost 3 bases, with 2 bases between them. The CDR3 contains 12 residues. Germline-derived CDR1 and CDR2 are MNHEY and SVGAGI. The CDR3 region has the DNA TGTGCCAGCAGTTACTCGGACACTGAAGCTTTCTTT. It specifies CASSYSDTEAFF.

The rearrangement joins TRBV9 to TRBJ2-7, with TRBD2 identical over 10 bases. The ends lost 4 bases at V and 2 bases at J; junction bases unmatched: 12. The CDR3 has 17 residues. Germline lookup yields CDR1 SGDLS and CDR2 YYNGEE. Written as DNA, the CDR3 is TGTGCCAGCAGCCCATCCACATTAGCGGGAGGAACCTACGAGCAGTACTTC. Its protein product is CASSPSTLAGGTYEQYF. Full variable domain (outside the CDR3, taken from reference TRBV9 and TRBJ2-7): DSGVTQTPKHLITATGQRVTLRCSPRSGDLSVYWYQQSLDQGLQFLIQYYNGEERAKGNILERFSAQQFPDLHSELNLSSLELGDSALYFCASSPSTLAGGTYEQYFGPGTRLTVT.

The CDR3 spells CAWSGNVWAFF. CDR3 nucleotides: TGTGCCTGGAGTGGCAACGTGTGGGCTTTCTTT. The rearrangement links TRBV30 to TRBJ1-1; no reliable D call. V lost 1 base and J lost 11, with 11 bases in between. Germline-derived CDR1 and CDR2 are GTSNPN and SVGIG (reference sequence). The CDR3 spans 11 residues.

CDR3 sequence: CASSGTIGAQFF. Written as DNA, the CDR3 is TGTGCCAGCAGCGGCACAATCGGCGCGCAGTTCTTC. The V gene is TRBV9, the J gene TRBJ2-1, with no clear D. The length of the CDR3 is 12 residues. Germline lookup yields CDR1 SGDLS and CDR2 YYNGEE. V lost 3 bases and J lost 12, with 13 bases in between.

The chain joins TRBV10-3 to TRBJ1-2; D is perhaps TRBD1 (5 bases). V lost 7 bases, J lost 8 bases, and 11 bases lay in between. Germline V CDR1 and CDR2: ENHRY, SYGVKD. This CDR3 spans 11 amino acids. In DNA, the CDR3 is TGTGCCATCAATACAGGAGCGGGCTACACCTTC. It encodes CAINTGAGYTF.

This chain links TRBV5-4 with TRBJ2-5, with a possible D match to TRBD1 (6 bases). Per germline, CDR1 SGHNT and CDR2 YYREEE (reference sequence). Trimming cost V 4 bases and J 1 base, with 14 bases left between them. The CDR3 runs 15 residues. CDR3 DNA sequence: TGTGCCAGCAGCCCGTCGGGACATATCCAAGAGACCCAGTACTTC. Translated: CASSPSGHIQETQYF.

This clone was seen more than once but under ten times. The chain is built from TRBV2 and TRBJ2-7; 7 nucleotides agree with TRBD2. Germline V gives CDR1 SNHLY, CDR2 FYNNEI. The CDR3 totals 12 residues. V was pared by 2 bases and J by 6 bases, with 1 base of the junction left unmatched. CDR3 loop: CASSEREGEQYF. The CDR3 coding sequence is TGTGCCAGCAGTGAAAGGGAGGGCGAGCAGTACTTC.

The rearrangement links TRBV30 to TRBJ1-2, with D possibly being TRBD1 (6 bases). The CDR3 loop spans 15 amino acids. Between the trimmed V and J ends, which lost 3 bases and 2 bases, there was a span of 16 bases. The germline V gene has CDR1 GTSNPN and CDR2 SVGIG (reference sequence). CDR3 sequence (DNA): TGTGCCTGGAGCGCCCCCCGGCAGGGGAACTATGGCTACACCTTC. It yields the protein CAWSAPRQGNYGYTF. The variable domain in full, with the rest retrieved from reference TRBV30 and TRBJ1-2, is SQTIHQWPATLVQPVGSPLSLECTVEGTSNPNLYWYRQAAGRGLQLLFYSVGIGQISSEVPQNLSASRPQDRQFILSSKKLLLSDSGFYLCAWSAPRQGNYGYTFGSGTRLTVV.

This chain connects TRBV5-1 to TRBJ2-7; maybe TRBD1 (6 bases). CDR3 length equals 15 residues. V was clipped by 0 bases and J by 2 bases, with 12 bases between them. The germline V gene encodes CDR1 SGHRS and CDR2 YFSETQ. Written as DNA, the CDR3 is TGCGCCAGCAGCTTGGAAGGACGGGACACCTACGAGCAGTACTTC. Protein: CASSLEGRDTYEQYF. Full variable domain (remainder filled in from reference TRBV5-1 and TRBJ2-7): KAGVTQTPRYLIKTRGQQVTLSCSPISGHRSVSWYQQTPGQGLQFLFEYFSETQRNKGNFPGRFSGRQFSNSRSEMNVSTLELGDSALYLCASSLEGRDTYEQYFGPGTRLTVT.

The J gene is TRBJ2-7, the V gene TRBV6-5; 12 bases agree with TRBD1. This CDR3 has 15 residues. With 4 bases clipped from V and 4 bases from J, the junction kept 5 bases outside the gene matches. From germline, CDR1 is MNHEY and CDR2 SVGAGI. CDR3 sequence (DNA): TGTGCCAGCAGTTCAGGGACAGGGGGCTCTTACGAGCAGTACTTC. The encoded protein is CASSSGTGGSYEQYF.